This TCR beta chain was found in a study of cytomegalovirus exposure and HLA in healthy donors. Overall study results and limits: For TCR beta chains, V- and J-gene trimming was later linked to a missense DCLRE1C variant.

After removal of 0 bases from V and 4 bases from J, the junction contained 14 bases not matched to a gene. CDR3 size: 20 residues. Germline assignment: CDR1 MGHRA and CDR2 YSYEKL. A multiplex PCR was run with 60 Vbeta primers and 13 Jbeta primers. Profiling relied on immunoSEQ multiplex PCR, and the TCRdb table lists in-frame clones only, not all of them. This table holds about 180,000 clones, 76% found once. The sample holds one count of this clone. Antigen: not known. The clonotype comes from a man younger than 30 in good health and CMV-seronegative. This chain joins TRBV4-1 and TRBJ2-3, with 12 bases matching TRBD2. Sequenced input: PBMCs. The CDR3, as DNA: TGCGCCAGCAGCCAAGATTGGGGTGCTAGCGGGAGGGCCGGAGCAGATACGCAGTATTTT. Translation: CASSQDWGASGRAGADTQYF.